The 2 T cell receptor beta chains below come from one sample, sequenced in a study of blood T cell repertoires in COVID-19. This table comes from immunoSEQ multiplex PCR, and its TCRdb copy is limited to in-frame clones, with some not included. The table has some 160,000 clones, around three quarters seen once; the top ten hold about 9%. The sequenced sample was peripheral blood. The receptors come from a man over 45 with active or convalescent COVID-19.

The chain carries TRBV5-8 and TRBJ2-1; 9 nucleotides match TRBD2. Germline lookup yields CDR1 SGHTS and CDR2 YDEGEE. CDR3 size: 15 residues. The ends lost 3 bases at V and 2 bases at J; junction bases unmatched: 3. CDR3 sequence: CASSSRLAAYNEQFF. The CDR3 nucleotides are TGTGCCAGCAGCTCACGACTAGCGGCCTACAATGAGCAGTTCTTC.

This sequence joins TRBV28 and TRBJ1-1, with 8 bases fitting TRBD1. V gave up 5 bases and J gave up 6 bases; unmatched junction bases: 11. Germline V gene lookup returns CDR1 MDHEN and CDR2 SYDVKM. There are 15 residues in the CDR3. The CDR3 is CASSPYGQGKAEAFF. The CDR3 DNA sequence: TGTGCCAGCAGTCCATACGGACAGGGAAAGGCTGAAGCTTTCTTT.